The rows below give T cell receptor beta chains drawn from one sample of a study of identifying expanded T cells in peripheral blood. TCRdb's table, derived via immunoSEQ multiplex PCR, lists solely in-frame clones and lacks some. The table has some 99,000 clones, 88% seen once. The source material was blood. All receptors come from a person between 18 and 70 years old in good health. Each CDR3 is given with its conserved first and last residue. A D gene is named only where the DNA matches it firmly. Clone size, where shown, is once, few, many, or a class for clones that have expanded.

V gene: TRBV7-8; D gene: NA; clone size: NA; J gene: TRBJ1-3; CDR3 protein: CASSSSGAAKHSGNTIYF; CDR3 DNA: TGTGCCAGCAGCTCCTCGGGAGCAGCAAAACACTCTGGAAACACCATATATTTT
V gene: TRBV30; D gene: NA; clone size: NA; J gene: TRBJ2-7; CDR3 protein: CAWMTGTLYEQYF; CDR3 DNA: TGTGCCTGGATGACCGGGACCCTCTACGAGCAGTACTTC
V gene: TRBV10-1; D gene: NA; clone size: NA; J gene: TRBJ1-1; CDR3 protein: CASSESSTATEAFF; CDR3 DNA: TGCGCCAGCAGTGAGTCTTCGACAGCCACTGAAGCTTTCTTT
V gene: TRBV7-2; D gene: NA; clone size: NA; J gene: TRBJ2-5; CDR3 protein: CASSLARATQETQYF; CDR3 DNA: TGTGCCAGCAGCTTAGCGAGGGCAACACAAGAGACCCAGTACTTC
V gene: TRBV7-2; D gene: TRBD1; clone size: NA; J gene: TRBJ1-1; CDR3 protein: CASSRDRATNTEAFF; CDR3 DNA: TGTGCCAGCAGCCGGGACAGGGCGACGAACACTGAAGCTTTCTTT
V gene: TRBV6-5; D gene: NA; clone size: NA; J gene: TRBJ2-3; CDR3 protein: CASSYQGTRSYTQYF; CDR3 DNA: TGTGCCAGCAGTTATCAGGGGACACGTTCCTATACGCAGTATTTT
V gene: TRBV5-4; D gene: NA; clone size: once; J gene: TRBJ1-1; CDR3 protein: CASSLSFIGMNTEAFF; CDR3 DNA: TGTGCCAGCAGCTTGTCTTTTATCGGTATGAACACTGAAGCTTTCTTT
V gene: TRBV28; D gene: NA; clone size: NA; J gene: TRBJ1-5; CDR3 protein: CASNGVYSNQPQHF; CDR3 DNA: TGTGCCAGCAATGGGGTGTATAGCAATCAGCCCCAGCATTTT
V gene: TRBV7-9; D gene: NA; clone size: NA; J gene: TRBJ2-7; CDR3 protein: CASSFGDYEQYF; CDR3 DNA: TGTGCCAGCAGCTTTGGCGACTACGAGCAGTACTTC
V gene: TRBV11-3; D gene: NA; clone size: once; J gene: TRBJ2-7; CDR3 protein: CASSSPDTTSYEQYF; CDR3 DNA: TGTGCCAGCAGCTCACCGGACACTACCTCCTACGAGCAGTACTTC
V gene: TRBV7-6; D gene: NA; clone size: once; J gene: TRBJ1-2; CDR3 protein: CASSFSLVGGGYTF; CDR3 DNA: TGTGCCAGCAGCTTCTCCTTAGTAGGGGGAGGCTACACCTTC
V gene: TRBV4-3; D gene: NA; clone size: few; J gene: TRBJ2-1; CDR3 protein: CASSQEGRTYNEQFF; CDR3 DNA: TGCGCCAGCAGCCAAGAGGGGAGGACCTACAATGAGCAGTTCTTC
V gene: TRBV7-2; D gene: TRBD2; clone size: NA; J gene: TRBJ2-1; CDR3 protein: CASTGLAGGHEQFF; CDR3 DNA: TGTGCCAGCACCGGACTAGCGGGGGGGCATGAGCAGTTCTTC
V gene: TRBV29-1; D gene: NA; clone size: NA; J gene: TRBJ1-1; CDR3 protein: CSVYEGVGNTEAFF; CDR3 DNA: TGCAGCGTCTACGAAGGGGTAGGGAACACTGAAGCTTTCTTT
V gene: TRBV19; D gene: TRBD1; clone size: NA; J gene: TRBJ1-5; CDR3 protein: CASSPRTGGAGNQPQHF; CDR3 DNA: TGTGCCAGTAGTCCCCGGACAGGGGGCGCGGGCAATCAGCCCCAGCATTTT
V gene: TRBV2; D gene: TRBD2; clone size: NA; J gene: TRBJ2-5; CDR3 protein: CASSWVAGKETQYF; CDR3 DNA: TGTGCCAGCAGCTGGGTAGCGGGGAAAGAGACCCAGTACTTC
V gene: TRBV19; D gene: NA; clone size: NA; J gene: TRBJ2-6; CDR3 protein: CASSIGRRSSGANVLTF; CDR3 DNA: TGTGCCAGTAGTATTGGTAGGAGGAGCTCTGGGGCCAACGTCCTGACTTTC
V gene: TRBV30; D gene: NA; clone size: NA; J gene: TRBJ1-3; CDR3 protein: CAWGVKGAGNTIYF; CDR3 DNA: TGTGCCTGGGGGGTAAAAGGGGCCGGAAACACCATATATTTT
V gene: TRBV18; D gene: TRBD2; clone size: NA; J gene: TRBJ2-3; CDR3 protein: CAAAGPGEGDTQYF; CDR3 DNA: TGTGCCGCCGCGGGACCCGGGGAGGGAGATACGCAGTATTTT
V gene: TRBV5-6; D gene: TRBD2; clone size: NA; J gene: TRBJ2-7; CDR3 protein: CASSPGLAGGLHEQYF; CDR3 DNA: TGTGCCAGCAGCCCGGGACTAGCGGGAGGGCTTCACGAGCAGTACTTC
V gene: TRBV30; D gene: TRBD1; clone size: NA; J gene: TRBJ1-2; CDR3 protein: CAWSAQGANYGYTF; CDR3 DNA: TGTGCCTGGAGCGCGCAGGGGGCTAACTATGGCTACACCTTC
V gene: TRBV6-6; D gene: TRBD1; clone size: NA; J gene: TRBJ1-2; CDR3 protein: CASSSPTGGNGYTF; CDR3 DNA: TGTGCCAGCAGCTCCCCGACAGGGGGTAATGGCTACACCTTC
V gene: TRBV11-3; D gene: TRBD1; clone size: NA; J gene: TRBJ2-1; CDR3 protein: CASSQQGAQQFF; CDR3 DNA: TGTGCCAGCAGCCAACAGGGGGCCCAGCAGTTCTTC
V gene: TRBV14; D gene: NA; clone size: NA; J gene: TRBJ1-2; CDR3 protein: CASSQGQNYGYTF; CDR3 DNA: TGTGCCAGCAGCCAAGGTCAAAACTATGGCTACACCTTC
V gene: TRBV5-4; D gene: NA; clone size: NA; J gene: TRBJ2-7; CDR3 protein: CASSPLGERYEQYF; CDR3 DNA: TGTGCCAGCAGCCCGTTGGGGGAGCGCTACGAGCAGTACTTC
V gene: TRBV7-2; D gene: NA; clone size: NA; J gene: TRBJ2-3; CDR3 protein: CASRGSRRTDTQYF; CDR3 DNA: TGTGCCAGCCGTGGGTCCCGCAGAACAGATACGCAGTATTTT
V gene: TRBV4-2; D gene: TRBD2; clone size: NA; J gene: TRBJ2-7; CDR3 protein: CASSQVAGGPHEQYF; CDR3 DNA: TGTGCCAGCAGCCAAGTTGCGGGAGGGCCGCACGAGCAGTACTTC
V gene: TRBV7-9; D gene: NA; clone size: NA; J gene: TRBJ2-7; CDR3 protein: CASSLRQGANEQYF; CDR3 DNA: TGTGCCAGCAGCTTAAGGCAGGGAGCGAACGAGCAGTACTTC
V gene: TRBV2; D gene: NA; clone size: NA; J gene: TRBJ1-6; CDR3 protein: CASSLGSNSPLHF; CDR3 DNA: TGTGCCAGCAGCTTAGGGTCTAATTCACCCCTCCACTTT
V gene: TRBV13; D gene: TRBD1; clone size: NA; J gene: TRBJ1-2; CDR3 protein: CASSSRDSISSGYTF; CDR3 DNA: TGTGCCAGCAGCTCCCGGGACAGCATTTCTTCGGGCTACACCTTC
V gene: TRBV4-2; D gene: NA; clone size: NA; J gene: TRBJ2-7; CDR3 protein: CASSQGDLLYEQYF; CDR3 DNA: TGTGCCAGCAGCCAGGGGGACCTGCTCTACGAGCAGTACTTC
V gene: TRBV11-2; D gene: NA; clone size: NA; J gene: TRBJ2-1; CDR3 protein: CASSFLQDNEQFF; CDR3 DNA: TGTGCCAGCAGCTTCCTCCAGGACAATGAGCAGTTCTTC
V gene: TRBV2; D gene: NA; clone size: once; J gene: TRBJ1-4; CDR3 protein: CASKLENEKLFF; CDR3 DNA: TGTGCCAGCAAACTAGAAAATGAAAAACTGTTTTTT
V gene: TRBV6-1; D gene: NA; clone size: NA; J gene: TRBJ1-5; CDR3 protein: CASSEAVRGPGPQHF; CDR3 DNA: TGTGCCAGCAGTGAAGCTGTGAGAGGGCCGGGGCCCCAGCATTTT
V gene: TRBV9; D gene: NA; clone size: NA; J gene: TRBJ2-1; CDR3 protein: CASSVGAGEHNEQFF; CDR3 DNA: TGTGCCAGCAGCGTAGGAGCAGGGGAACACAATGAGCAGTTCTTC
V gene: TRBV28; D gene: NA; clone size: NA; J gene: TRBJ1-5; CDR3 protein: CASSSAGPGDNQPQHF; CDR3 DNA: TGTGCCAGCAGCTCGGCCGGACCAGGGGATAATCAGCCCCAGCATTTT
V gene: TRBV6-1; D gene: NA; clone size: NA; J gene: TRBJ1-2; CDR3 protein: CASSDARTVRDYGYTF; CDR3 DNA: TGTGCCAGCAGTGATGCCCGGACGGTGAGAGACTATGGCTACACCTTC
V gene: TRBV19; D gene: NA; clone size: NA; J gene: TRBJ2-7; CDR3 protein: CASTQTYQHYEQYF; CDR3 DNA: TGTGCCAGTACCCAGACCTACCAGCACTACGAGCAGTACTTC
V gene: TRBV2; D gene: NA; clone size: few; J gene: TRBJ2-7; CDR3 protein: CASSVGQGYEQYF; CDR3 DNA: TGTGCCAGCAGTGTAGGGCAGGGCTACGAGCAGTACTTC
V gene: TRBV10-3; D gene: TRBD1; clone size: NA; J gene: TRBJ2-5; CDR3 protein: CAIKGGQSLSTTEETQYF; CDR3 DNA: TGTGCCATCAAAGGGGGACAGTCCCTTTCCACAACCGAAGAGACCCAGTACTTC
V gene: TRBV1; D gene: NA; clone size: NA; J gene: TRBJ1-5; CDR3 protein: CTSSQDQTRPGPQHF; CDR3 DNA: TGCACCAGCAGCCAAGATCAGACTCGACCCGGGCCCCAGCATTTT
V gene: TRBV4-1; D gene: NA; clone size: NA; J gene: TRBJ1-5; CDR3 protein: CASSQGDRGDSNQPQHF; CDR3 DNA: TGCGCCAGCAGCCAGGGGGACCGGGGCGATAGCAATCAGCCCCAGCATTTT
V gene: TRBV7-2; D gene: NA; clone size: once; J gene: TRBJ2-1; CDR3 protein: CASSLESGTYNEQFF; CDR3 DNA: TGTGCCAGCAGCTTAGAATCAGGGACCTACAATGAGCAGTTCTTC
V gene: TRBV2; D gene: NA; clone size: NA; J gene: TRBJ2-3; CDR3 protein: CASSPGVDTQYF; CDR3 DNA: TGTGCCAGCAGTCCCGGGGTTGATACGCAGTATTTT
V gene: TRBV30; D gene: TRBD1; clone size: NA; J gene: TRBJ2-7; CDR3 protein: CAWSRGQGAYEQYF; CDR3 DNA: TGTGCCTGGAGCCGAGGACAGGGGGCTTACGAGCAGTACTTC
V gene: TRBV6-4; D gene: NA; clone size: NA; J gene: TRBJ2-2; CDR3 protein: CASSGATGELFF; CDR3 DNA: TGTGCCAGCAGTGGAGCGACCGGGGAGCTGTTTTTT
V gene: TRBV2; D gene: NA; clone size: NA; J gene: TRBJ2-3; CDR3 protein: CASSGLVTDTQYF; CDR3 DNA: TGTGCCAGTTCGGGCCTGGTCACAGATACGCAGTATTTT
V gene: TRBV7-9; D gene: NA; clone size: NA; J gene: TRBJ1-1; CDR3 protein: CASSTGTEAFF; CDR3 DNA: TGTGCCAGCAGTACGGGGACTGAAGCTTTCTTT
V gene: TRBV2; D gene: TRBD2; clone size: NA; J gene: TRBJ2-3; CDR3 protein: CASSLAGGLTDTQYF; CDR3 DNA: TGTGCCAGCAGCCTCGCGGGGGGCCTGACAGATACGCAGTATTTT
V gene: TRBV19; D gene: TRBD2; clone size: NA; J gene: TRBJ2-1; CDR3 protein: CASSEPGRGGYNEQFF; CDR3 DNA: TGTGCCAGTTCGGAACCCGGGAGGGGAGGCTACAATGAGCAGTTCTTC
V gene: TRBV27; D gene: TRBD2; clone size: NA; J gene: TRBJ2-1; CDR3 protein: CASSPGGGEQFF; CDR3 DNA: TGTGCCAGCAGCCCCGGGGGGGGTGAGCAGTTCTTC